One sample yielded the 19 T cell receptor beta chains listed below, sequenced in a study of blood T cell repertoires in COVID-19. TCRdb keeps only in-frame clones here, not all; method: immunoSEQ multiplex PCR. The data contain around 190,000 clones, about four fifths of them singletons. The sample consisted of peripheral blood. The origin of the receptors is a man in his sixties with acute or convalescent COVID-19.

In this sample, this clone turned up a few times. This chain links TRBV7-3 with TRBJ1-1; D gene unclear. This CDR3 contains 14 residues. The V gene lost 3 bases and the J gene lost 2 bases, with 10 bases spanning the gap. Germline CDR1 and CDR2: SGHTA and FQGTGA. The CDR3 nucleotides read TGTGCCAGCAGCTTGGAGGGAAGAAACACTGAAGCTTTCTTT. It is translated as CASSLEGRNTEAFF.

This sequence joins TRBV28 and TRBJ1-1; D may be TRBD1 (6 bases). The germline V gene encodes CDR1 MDHEN and CDR2 SYDVKM. Trimming stripped 6 bases from V and 7 bases from J, with 15 bases between. The CDR3 covers 13 residues. CDR3 DNA sequence: TGTGCCAGCAGAAACGGACAGCTCTATGAAGCTTTCTTT. As protein: CASRNGQLYEAFF.

This sequence joins TRBV21-1 and TRBJ1-4; the DNA was not compared with TRBD1, the D call given in the table. TRBV21-1 is a documented pseudogene. The CDR3 covers 17 residues. In DNA form, the CDR3 reads TGTGCCAGCAGCAGCCGACAGGGGAAAGTATGTAATGAAAAACTGTTTTTT. This codes for CASSSRQGKVCNEKLFF.

The chain links TRBV19 to TRBJ2-1; no clear D gene. Trimming pared 6 bases from V and 0 bases from J, leaving 9 bases between. The CDR3 length is 14 residues. Germline CDR1 LNHDA, CDR2 SQIVND (reference sequence). CDR3 DNA sequence: TGTGCCAGTAGGATTGGTAGCTCCTACAATGAGCAGTTCTTC. Translated: CASRIGSSYNEQFF. Full variable domain (outside the CDR3, taken from reference TRBV19 and TRBJ2-1): DGGITQSPKYLFRKEGQNVTLSCEQNLNHDAMYWYRQDPGQGLRLIYYSQIVNDFQKGDIAEGYSVSREKKESFPLTVTSAQKNPTAFYLCASRIGSSYNEQFFGPGTRLTVL.

V usage is TRBV6-5 and J usage is TRBJ2-1, with D hard to call. The CDR3 is 12 residues long. The V gene lost 8 bases and the J gene lost 8 bases, with 13 bases spanning the gap. Germline V gene sequence: CDR1 MNHEY, CDR2 SVGAGI. CDR3 protein: CASDRGMYEQFF. The CDR3, as DNA: TGTGCCAGCGATCGTGGCATGTATGAGCAGTTCTTC.

The chain is built from TRBV19 and TRBJ1-1; 8 bases line up with TRBD1. Losses at the gene ends were 6 bases for V and 4 bases for J; bases not matched to a gene: 10. Germline assignment: CDR1 LNHDA and CDR2 SQIVND (reference sequence). This CDR3 is 15 amino acids long. The DNA for the CDR3 is TGTGCCAGTAGATTCCTCGACAGGGGAGCCACTGAAGCTTTCTTT. Translation: CASRFLDRGATEAFF.

The chain is built from TRBV5-1 and TRBJ2-5, with D maybe TRBD1 (6 bases). CDR3 length: 15 residues. V was cut by 3 bases and J by 2 bases, with 14 bases left in between. Germline CDR1 is SGHRS and CDR2 is YFSETQ. The CDR3 is CASSSQWTAQETQYF. The CDR3 DNA reads as TGCGCCAGCAGCTCACAATGGACAGCACAAGAGACCCAGTACTTC.

This chain links TRBV7-2 with TRBJ2-2, with 7 bases lining up with TRBD2. The V gene end was trimmed by 2 bases and the J gene end by 8 bases; junction bases not matched to a gene: 11. This CDR3 is built from 16 residues. CDR1 SGHTA and CDR2 FQGNSA come from the germline V gene. CDR3 nucleotide sequence: TGTGCCAGCAGCTTATCACTAGCGAATAAACGAGGGGAGCTGTTTTTT. Translation: CASSLSLANKRGELFF. Supplemented by reference TRBV7-2 and TRBJ2-2, the full variable domain reads GAGVSQSPSNKVTEKGKDVELRCDPISGHTALYWYRQSLGQGLEFLIYFQGNSAPDKSGLPSDRFSAERTGGSVSTLTIQRTQQEDSAVYLCASSLSLANKRGELFFGEGSRLTVL.

J is TRBJ1-5 and V is TRBV19; the D is unclear. The CDR3 covers 15 residues. The V and J ends lost 2 bases and 0 bases respectively, with 8 bases between them. CDR1 LNHDA and CDR2 SQIVND come from the germline V gene (reference sequence). The chain's CDR3 is CASSIWQISNQPQHF. DNA for the CDR3: TGTGCCAGTAGTATATGGCAGATTAGCAATCAGCCCCAGCATTTT. Together with reference TRBV19 and TRBJ1-5, the CDR3 gives the full variable domain: DGGITQSPKYLFRKEGQNVTLSCEQNLNHDAMYWYRQDPGQGLRLIYYSQIVNDFQKGDIAEGYSVSREKKESFPLTVTSAQKNPTAFYLCASSIWQISNQPQHFGDGTRLSIL.

The gene calls are TRBV6-5 and TRBJ2-7; 10 nucleotides align to TRBD2. The V gene's germline CDR1 is MNHEY and CDR2 SVGAGI. J was trimmed by 0 bases and V by 7 bases; bases with no gene match: 3. CDR3 length equals 14 residues. The CDR3 nucleotides are TGTGCCAGCACAGCGGGAGGGACCTCCTACGAGCAGTACTTC. Its protein is CASTAGGTSYEQYF.

This chain links TRBV4-3 with TRBJ2-1, with 10 bases matching TRBD2. V shed 4 bases, J shed 6 bases, and the junction held 12 bases outside the gene matches. The CDR3 runs to 17 residues. The germline CDR1 and CDR2 sequences are LGHNA and YSLEER. CDR3 DNA sequence: TGCGCCAGCAGCCCTACAATGGGTAGCGGGGGGCGCAATGAGCAGTTCTTC. Translating it yields CASSPTMGSGGRNEQFF.

This clone came up many times. The chain uses TRBV9 and TRBJ2-2; no clear D gene. The CDR3 is made up of 15 amino acids. V was shortened by 4 bases and J by 6 bases, with 16 bases between the two germline ends. Per the germline V gene, CDR1 is SGDLS and CDR2 is YYNGEE. The CDR3 DNA sequence: TGTGCCAGCAGCCCCTACGGAGCCGAGGCCGGGGAGCTGTTTTTT. Translating it yields CASSPYGAEAGELFF.

This chain joins TRBV9 and TRBJ1-4; 8 positions match TRBD1. V gave up 2 bases and J gave up 6 bases; unmatched junction bases: 3. In germline, CDR1 is SGDLS, CDR2 YYNGEE. This CDR3 has 14 residues. The DNA of the CDR3 is TGTGCCAGCAGCGTGACAGGGGCAGATGAAAAACTGTTTTTT. As protein: CASSVTGADEKLFF.

The table lists this clone with a count of one. This chain links TRBV5-5 with TRBJ2-3; possible D gene TRBD1, 6 bases. V was clipped by 0 bases and J by 2 bases, with 10 bases between them. Per germline, CDR1 SGHKS and CDR2 YYEKEE (reference sequence). The CDR3 is 15 amino acids. Written as DNA, the CDR3 is TGTGCCAGCAGCTTGGAGCCAGGGGTCACAGATACGCAGTATTTT. Protein sequence: CASSLEPGVTDTQYF.

J is TRBJ2-7 and V is TRBV11-2; tentative D call: TRBD1 (8 bases). Between the trimmed V and J ends, which lost 5 bases and 5 bases, there was a span of 16 bases. The CDR3 spans 14 residues. CDR1 is SGHAT and CDR2 is FQNNGV in the germline V gene. The CDR3 nucleotides read TGTGCCAGCAGCGAAAACAGGGGGAGGGACGAGCAGTACTTC. This encodes CASSENRGRDEQYF.

The rearrangement joins TRBV7-7 to TRBJ2-3; the match to TRBD2 covers 7 bases. This CDR3 has 14 amino acids. Germline CDR1 and CDR2: SSHAT and FNYEAQ (reference sequence). V lost 3 bases, J lost 6 bases, and 6 bases stayed unmatched. CDR3 DNA: TGTGCCAGCAGCTTGACGGGGGAGGGGGATACGCAGTATTTT. Amino acids: CASSLTGEGDTQYF. Full variable domain (rest looked up from reference TRBV7-7 and TRBJ2-3): GAGVSQSPRYKVTKRGQDVTLRCDPISSHATLYWYQQALGQGPEFLTYFNYEAQPDKSGLPSDRFSAERPEGSISTLTIQRTEQRDSAMYRCASSLTGEGDTQYFGPGTRLTVL.

Note on this clone: Other DNA sequences of this sample code for an identical CDR3. The chain carries TRBV10-1 and TRBJ1-1, with 7 bases fitting TRBD1. V trimming: 6 bases; J trimming: 1 base; junction bases outside the gene matches: 5. Germline V CDR1 and CDR2: WNHNN, SYGVQD (reference sequence). This CDR3 contains 14 residues. CDR3 in DNA: TGCGCCAGCAGGGCCGGGACAGAGAACACTGAAGCTTTCTTT. This encodes CASRAGTENTEAFF.

The rearrangement joins TRBV30 to TRBJ2-5; TRBD2 matches 9 bases. After removal of 4 bases from V and 0 bases from J, the junction contained 3 bases not matched to a gene. The CDR3 contains 14 residues. Germline V gene data show CDR1 as GTSNPN and CDR2 as SVGIG (reference sequence). In DNA form, the CDR3 reads TGTGCCTGGACTAGCGGGATATACCAAGAGACCCAGTACTTC. As protein: CAWTSGIYQETQYF.

The chain links TRBV5-1 to TRBJ2-5; 9 nucleotides align to TRBD2. J was trimmed by 4 bases and V by 6 bases; bases with no gene match: 7. This CDR3 has 14 residues. The germline V gene encodes CDR1 SGHRS and CDR2 YFSETQ. The CDR3 protein is CASTRSGSGETQYF. The CDR3 nucleotides read TGCGCCAGCACCCGTAGCGGGAGTGGAGAGACCCAGTACTTC.